The 24 T cell receptor beta chains below were found in one sample sequenced in a study of cytotoxic CD8 clonotypes in ibrutinib-treated CLL. Here immunoSEQ multiplex PCR was the method, and the copy in TCRdb shows in-frame clones only, minus some. This sample has 330,000 or so clones, with roughly two thirds found just once. Sequenced here: PBMCs, sampled after 36 months of ibrutinib treatment. Source of these receptors: a human donor with chronic lymphocytic leukemia.

V gene TRBV19 combines with J gene TRBJ2-3; no reliable D call. The CDR3 has 13 residues. Trimming removed 8 bases from V and 1 base from J, with 10 bases in between. Germline loops: CDR1 LNHDA, CDR2 SQIVND (reference sequence). The CDR3 here is CASQDPGTDTQYF. The CDR3 bases are TGTGCCAGTCAGGACCCAGGCACAGATACGCAGTATTTT.

The chain links TRBV7-9 to TRBJ2-1; the match to TRBD1 covers 10 bases. This CDR3 comprises 15 residues. V trimming: 5 bases; J trimming: 4 bases; junction bases outside the gene matches: 5. Per the germline V gene, CDR1 is SEHNR and CDR2 is FQNEAQ (reference sequence). This CDR3 is CASSRPGQGYNEQFF. The CDR3 nucleotides are TGTGCCAGCAGCCGACCGGGACAGGGGTACAATGAGCAGTTCTTC. Looking up the rest from reference TRBV7-9 and TRBJ2-1 gives the full variable domain: DTGVSQNPRHKITKRGQNVTFRCDPISEHNRLYWYRQTLGQGPEFLTYFQNEAQLEKSRLLSDRFSAERPKGSFSTLEIQRTEQGDSAMYLCASSRPGQGYNEQFFGPGTRLTVL.

The sample holds a few counts of this clone. This chain uses TRBV27 with TRBJ1-2; 7 bases agree with TRBD1. CDR1 is MNHEY and CDR2 is SMNVEV in the germline V gene (reference sequence). This CDR3 spans 14 amino acids. With 5 bases clipped from V and 6 bases from J, the junction kept 9 bases outside the gene matches. The CDR3 DNA reads as TGTGCCAGCAGTCTTACAGGGGTGGGAGATGGCTACACCTTC. Translation gives CASSLTGVGDGYTF.

This clone was seen only a few times. J is TRBJ1-1 and V is TRBV4-1; the match to TRBD1 covers 8 bases. CDR1 MGHRA and CDR2 YSYEKL come from the germline V gene. Germline trimming cut 1 base from V and 5 bases from J; bases unmatched to any gene: 9. The CDR3 is 16 residues long. CDR3 sequence reads: CASSQVDRGGRTEAFF. The CDR3, as DNA: TGCGCCAGCAGCCAAGTTGACAGGGGTGGCAGGACTGAAGCTTTCTTT.

Details on this clone: Germline is not matched at one junction end, which may reflect a read error. The chain joins TRBV7-9 to TRBJ2-7; TRBD1 is a possible D gene (6 bases). The germline gives CDR1 SEHNR, CDR2 FQNEAQ (reference sequence). The CDR3 totals 12 residues. The CDR3 bases are TGTGCCAGCAGCCTCCAACAGGGACCCCAGAGCTTC. It encodes CASSLQQGPQSF.

The gene calls are TRBV5-1 and TRBJ2-5, with TRBD2 identical over 9 bases. The V gene's germline CDR1 is SGHRS and CDR2 YFSETQ. The V segment lost 0 bases and the J segment 5 bases; nucleotides outside the gene matches: 2. There are 14 residues in the CDR3. Here the CDR3 reads CASSLASGDETQYF. The DNA for the CDR3 is TGCGCCAGCAGCTTGGCTAGCGGGGATGAGACCCAGTACTTC.

The genes are TRBV5-4 and TRBJ1-2, with 7 nucleotides matching TRBD1. Germline V lookup: CDR1 SGHNT, CDR2 YYREEE (reference sequence). The CDR3 has 15 amino acids. Trimming took 3 bases from V and 13 from J; bases not matched to a gene: 18. CDR3 protein: CASSWGGPGQSYFTF. The DNA of the CDR3 is TGTGCCAGCAGCTGGGGGGGGCCGGGACAGAGTTATTTCACCTTC.

The rearrangement joins TRBV27 to TRBJ2-2, with 13 bases matching TRBD2. Per the germline V gene, CDR1 is MNHEY and CDR2 is SMNVEV (reference sequence). CDR3 length: 18 amino acids. Trimming took 3 bases from V and 4 from J; bases not matched to a gene: 8. CDR3 loop: CASSFGVGTSGVTGELFF. In nucleotides, the CDR3 is TGTGCCAGCAGTTTCGGTGTAGGGACTAGCGGGGTCACCGGGGAGCTGTTTTTT.

V and J are TRBV19 and TRBJ1-1, with D perhaps matching TRBD1 (6 bases). This CDR3 region has 18 residues. Per the germline V gene, CDR1 is LNHDA and CDR2 is SQIVND (reference sequence). The germline V and J ends were trimmed by 3 bases and 0 bases, with 20 bases remaining between them. CDR3 DNA: TGTGCCAGTAGTATTTCGGGGGCAACATTTACCATGAACACTGAAGCTTTCTTT. It encodes CASSISGATFTMNTEAFF.

The chain recombines TRBV21-1 with TRBJ1-1; TRBD1, the table's D call, lacks a check against the DNA. TRBV21-1 is marked as a pseudogene. The length of the CDR3 is 15 residues. CDR3 in amino acids: CASSKAEGGCTEAFF. The DNA for the CDR3 is TGTGCCAGCAGCAAAGCGGAAGGGGGCTGCACTGAAGCTTTCTTT.

V is TRBV7-8 and J is TRBJ2-7; 8 nucleotides match TRBD2. V was clipped by 1 base and J by 9 bases; unmatched bases: 11. Germline CDR1 reads SGHVS; CDR2 reads FQNEAQ. The CDR3 spans 15 residues. The CDR3 DNA reads as TGTGCCAGCAGCTTAGAAACGGGAGGGCCTACGGGGCAGTACTTC. Protein product: CASSLETGGPTGQYF.

In its sample, this clone was seen a few times. The rearrangement joins TRBV27 to TRBJ2-3; 9 bases are shared with TRBD2. V gave up 8 bases and J gave up 4 bases; unmatched junction bases: 10. Germline loops: CDR1 MNHEY, CDR2 SMNVEV (reference sequence). This CDR3 is built from 15 residues. In DNA, the CDR3 is TGTGCCAGCCGAACTTATCGGACTAGCGCAGATACGCAGTATTTT. This gives the protein CASRTYRTSADTQYF.

The CDR3 loop reads CASSPRTLSTDTQYF. The CDR3 coding sequence is TGTGCCAGTAGCCCACGGACACTATCCACAGATACGCAGTATTTT. The V and J genes are TRBV19 and TRBJ2-3; tentative D call: TRBD1 (5 bases). V was trimmed by 6 bases and J by 2 bases, leaving 15 bases between them. CDR3 length: 15 residues. The V gene's germline CDR1 is LNHDA and CDR2 SQIVND (reference sequence).

The chain is built from TRBV25-1 and TRBJ1-2; 7 bases map to TRBD1. From germline, CDR1 is MGHDK and CDR2 SYGVNS. With 6 bases clipped from V and 4 bases from J, the junction kept 2 bases outside the gene matches. The CDR3 is 12 residues long. The CDR3 DNA is TGTGCCAGCAGCGGACAGGTCTATGGCTACACCTTC. Translation: CASSGQVYGYTF.

The chain recombines TRBV19 with TRBJ1-5, with 9 bases matching TRBD1. The length of the CDR3 is 13 residues. CDR1 and CDR2 (germline): LNHDA, SQIVND (reference sequence). The V and J ends lost 9 bases and 7 bases, in that order; junction bases with no gene match: 7. The CDR3 bases are TGTGCCAGCCGCACAGGGGGCGGCCAGCCCCAGCATTTT. Residues: CASRTGGGQPQHF.

J is TRBJ2-7 and V is TRBV9; 8 bases match TRBD1. CDR1 is SGDLS and CDR2 is YYNGEE in the germline V gene. Trimming took 0 bases from V and 5 from J; bases not matched to a gene: 7. This CDR3 region has 15 residues. This CDR3 reads CASSVDSDRAHEQYF. CDR3 DNA sequence: TGTGCCAGCAGCGTAGATTCGGACAGGGCTCACGAGCAGTACTTC.

The chain joins TRBV9 to TRBJ2-1; 10 nucleotides align to TRBD1. Looked up from germline, CDR1 is SGDLS and CDR2 is YYNGEE. This CDR3 is 14 amino acids long. V dropped 6 bases and J dropped 2; count of bases not matched to a gene: 2. The CDR3: CASTGQGTYNEQFF. The CDR3 DNA reads as TGTGCCAGCACGGGACAGGGGACCTACAATGAGCAGTTCTTC.

This chain uses TRBV6-6 with TRBJ2-3; D may be TRBD1 (6 bases). Between the trimmed V and J ends, which lost 2 bases and 2 bases, there was a span of 8 bases. The CDR3 totals 14 residues. The germline V gene encodes CDR1 MNHNY and CDR2 SVGAGI (reference sequence). CDR3 DNA: TGTGCCAGCAGTTACCGACAGGCCACAGATACGCAGTATTTT. It yields the protein CASSYRQATDTQYF.

The CDR3 region is CASSQDLPSGATRDEQYF. In DNA, the CDR3 is TGTGCCAGCAGCCAAGATCTCCCTAGCGGGGCCACAAGGGATGAGCAGTACTTC. V is TRBV4-2 and J is TRBJ2-7; 9 positions agree with TRBD2. The CDR3 is 18 amino acids. The germline CDR1 and CDR2 sequences are LGHNA and YNFKEQ. Trimming removed 0 bases from V and 7 bases from J; junction bases left unmatched: 16.

The rearrangement links TRBV5-4 to TRBJ2-2; possibly TRBD2 for D (5 bases). Trimming stripped 0 bases from V and 7 bases from J, with 7 bases between. This CDR3 has 13 residues. Germline V CDR1 and CDR2: SGHNT, YYREEE (reference sequence). CDR3 residues: CASSLGLFGELFF. CDR3 nucleotides: TGTGCCAGCAGCTTGGGACTATTCGGGGAGCTGTTTTTT.

The sample holds one count of this clone. V and J are TRBV7-9 and TRBJ2-7; 8 bases match TRBD1. V lost 0 bases, J lost 5 bases, and 12 bases stayed unmatched. The germline CDR1 and CDR2 sequences are SEHNR and FQNEAQ (reference sequence). The CDR3 is made up of 17 amino acids. The CDR3 sequence: CASSLALTGEAQHEQYF. CDR3 sequence (DNA): TGTGCCAGCAGCTTAGCGTTGACAGGGGAGGCCCAGCACGAGCAGTACTTC.

The chain couples TRBV2 to TRBJ1-1; D unresolved. The V end lost 4 bases, the J end lost 7 bases, and 13 bases lay between the germline ends. The CDR3 covers 13 residues. Germline values: CDR1 SNHLY, CDR2 FYNNEI. CDR3 nucleotides: TGTGCCAGCAGTGTGAGGGTGAGATATGAAGCTTTCTTT. It encodes CASSVRVRYEAFF.

This clone occurred a few times. The chain carries TRBV28 and TRBJ2-2; D is unclear. Trimming took 6 bases from V and 3 from J, leaving 11 bases between them. CDR3 length equals 14 residues. CDR1 MDHEN and CDR2 SYDVKM come from the germline V gene. CDR3 sequence: CASRPTGDTGELFF. DNA for the CDR3: TGTGCCAGCAGACCAACTGGGGACACCGGGGAGCTGTTTTTT.

This clone has only a few counts. This CDR3 reads CASSLGQGVFGELFF. Here the CDR3 DNA reads TGTGCCAGCAGTTTGGGACAGGGGGTATTCGGGGAGCTGTTTTTT. The V call is TRBV27, the J call TRBJ2-2; 11 bases are a match to TRBD1. Trimming took 3 bases from V and 7 from J; bases not matched to a gene: 4. The V gene's germline CDR1 is MNHEY and CDR2 SMNVEV (reference sequence). The CDR3 spans 15 residues.